A selection of T cell receptor beta chains follows, all from one sample in a study of T cells in localized non-small cell lung cancer. Assay used: immunoSEQ multiplex PCR; TCRdb lists only in-frame clones, some missing. The table shows tens of thousands of clones, with approximately 90% occurring only once. Here the sequenced sample was peripheral blood mononuclear cells, taken before any cancer treatment. Receptor source: a man aged 35-69 years with stage III lung adenocarcinoma. Both conserved end residues are part of each CDR3. The D gene is left open where the match is weak.

CASSQGSRHSGNTIYF,-,TRBV14,TRBJ1-3
CASSPTLFYEQYF,-,TRBV18,TRBJ2-7
CASSIDRQREAFF,-,TRBV19,TRBJ1-1
CASSQSRLAGGIYEQYF,-,TRBV16,TRBJ2-7
CASSPGRIKYNEQFF,-,TRBV7-9,TRBJ2-1
CASSTQLNEQFF,-,TRBV19,TRBJ2-1
CASSLGQNQPQHF,-,TRBV7-7,TRBJ1-5
CASSLGLAMIASTDTQYF,TRBD2,TRBV5-1,TRBJ2-3
CASSEGGANEKLFF,-,TRBV6-1,TRBJ1-4
CASSLGTAHNEKLFF,TRBD1,TRBV5-1,TRBJ1-4
CASSFADRGSTDTQYF,TRBD1,TRBV7-9,TRBJ2-3
CASSLQDRGLNEQFF,TRBD1,TRBV5-6,TRBJ2-1
CASSSRTVFYEQYF,-,TRBV11-3,TRBJ2-7
CASSPWWARAGSPLHF,-,TRBV28,TRBJ1-6
CATQGPAGEQYF,-,TRBV2,TRBJ2-7
CASGVGGQGSYGYTF,-,TRBV19,TRBJ1-2
CASSRDGYNDQFF,-,TRBV18,TRBJ2-1
CASSIQGVSPLHF,-,TRBV19,TRBJ1-6
CASSATANTEAFF,-,TRBV9,TRBJ1-1
CAWSSAVYQETQYF,-,TRBV30,TRBJ2-5
CASSSPGGFGYTF,TRBD1,TRBV11-2,TRBJ1-2
CASSFLTELYNSPLHF,-,TRBV13,TRBJ1-6
CASSQRQGGDSNQPQHF,TRBD1,TRBV7-2,TRBJ1-5
CASSPGLAGYNEQFF,TRBD2,TRBV18,TRBJ2-1
CASSSPTPPETQYF,-,TRBV28,TRBJ2-5